This T cell receptor (beta chain) was identified during a study of early T cells in non-severe SARS-CoV-2 infection. This clonotype has more than one count but fewer than ten. Germline trimming cut 6 bases from V and 4 bases from J; bases unmatched to any gene: 8. This CDR3 has 13 residues. Per the germline V gene, CDR1 is DFQATT and CDR2 is SNEGSKA (reference sequence). Via MiXCR, TCRdb re-called the 5' RACE reads, giving one row per CDR3 protein. Of 61,000 or so distinct CDR3 sequences listed, about 11% were seen once; the top ten hold 1.2%. Sample: whole blood, taken at baseline. The sequence was collected from an adult who was a healthcare worker with PCR-confirmed SARS-CoV-2 infection or an uninfected control (not recorded which). The donor label of this sample is uncertain. This chain uses TRBV20-1 with TRBJ1-2; 7 bases map to TRBD1. CDR3 DNA: TGCAGTGCCAGCACGACAGGGTCCTATGGCTACACCTTC. Its protein product is CSASTTGSYGYTF.